Below, 20 T cell receptor beta chains from the same sample are listed, as sequenced in a study of blood T cell repertoires in COVID-19. Clones were sequenced by immunoSEQ multiplex PCR, and TCRdb holds only the in-frame ones, with some missing. The sample holds a few hundred thousand clones, less than 90% seen once. Sequenced material: PBMCs or T cells enriched from blood (not recorded which). Receptor source: a woman between 50 and 59 years old who had recovered from COVID-19.

The V call is TRBV7-2, the J call TRBJ1-1; a possible D gene is TRBD1 (6 bases). Germline loops: CDR1 SGHTA, CDR2 FQGNSA. V was trimmed by 1 base and J by 9 bases, leaving 9 bases between them. This CDR3 comprises 12 residues. CDR3 DNA: TGTGCCAGCAGCTTAGGCACAGGGAAAGCTTTCTTT. Protein product: CASSLGTGKAFF.

The J gene is TRBJ2-2, the V gene TRBV5-4, with D perhaps matching TRBD2 (5 bases). CDR3 length equals 17 residues. Trimming shortened V by 0 bases and J by 4 bases, and 16 bases separated the two germline ends. Germline V gene sequence: CDR1 SGHNT, CDR2 YYREEE (reference sequence). As DNA, the CDR3 is TGTGCCAGCAGCTTGGAGAGCGGTGTTCTGCGCACCGGGGAGCTGTTTTTT. This encodes CASSLESGVLRTGELFF.

With regard to this clone: The germline gene is not matched at one end of the junction; a read error may be the cause. The chain joins TRBV5-1 to TRBJ2-1, with a weak D call TRBD1 (6 bases). CDR1 is SGHRS, CDR2 YFSETQ, per germline. The CDR3 runs 13 residues. CDR3 region: CASSLAGSDSRVF. As DNA, the CDR3 is TGCGCCAGCAGCTTGGCCGGGTCGGACAGCAGGGTCTTC. The full variable domain, rest sourced from reference TRBV5-1 and TRBJ2-1, is KAGVTQTPRYLIKTRGQQVTLSCSPISGHRSVSWYQQTPGQGLQFLFEYFSETQRNKGNFPGRFSGRQFSNSRSEMNVSTLELGDSALYLCASSLAGSDSRVFGPGTRLTVL.

This clone was observed once. The gene calls are TRBV18 and TRBJ1-5; the match to TRBD1 covers 7 bases. Germline V CDR1 and CDR2: KGHSH, LQKENI. The CDR3 runs to 16 residues. V shed 3 bases and J 2 bases; nucleotides not matched to a gene: 7. CDR3 bases: TGTGCCAGCTCACCCTACAGGGGTGAGGGCAATCAGCCCCAGCATTTT. Its protein product is CASSPYRGEGNQPQHF.

V gene TRBV9 combines with J gene TRBJ2-2; weak D call: TRBD1 (5 bases). Germline-derived CDR1 and CDR2 are SGDLS and YYNGEE. There are 14 residues in the CDR3. Between the trimmed V and J ends, which lost 4 bases and 6 bases, there was a span of 13 bases. This chain's CDR3 is CASSPRQGAGELFF. The DNA of the CDR3 is TGTGCCAGCAGCCCCCGGCAGGGCGCCGGGGAGCTGTTTTTT. Variable domain in full (rest from reference TRBV9 and TRBJ2-2): DSGVTQTPKHLITATGQRVTLRCSPRSGDLSVYWYQQSLDQGLQFLIQYYNGEERAKGNILERFSAQQFPDLHSELNLSSLELGDSALYFCASSPRQGAGELFFGEGSRLTVL.

The chain has TRBV6-5 and TRBJ2-5, with TRBD1 identical over 7 bases. Germline-derived CDR1 and CDR2 are MNHEY and SVGAGI. The CDR3 loop spans 15 amino acids. V lost 2 bases to trimming and J lost 2 bases; unmatched junction nucleotides: 5. Here the CDR3 reads CASSYGGRGQETQYF. The CDR3 region has the DNA TGTGCCAGCAGTTACGGGGGCAGGGGGCAAGAGACCCAGTACTTC.

The chain links TRBV6-5 to TRBJ2-7; 10 bases agree with TRBD1. This CDR3 has 14 amino acids. Germline V CDR1 and CDR2: MNHEY, SVGAGI. J lost 4 bases, V lost 5 bases, and 5 bases had no gene match. CDR3 region: CASSTGTGVYEQYF. CDR3 in DNA: TGTGCCAGCAGTACCGGGACAGGGGTGTACGAGCAGTACTTC.

V gene TRBV7-2 combines with J gene TRBJ2-7; D is perhaps TRBD2 (5 bases). The germline gives CDR1 SGHTA, CDR2 FQGNSA. V lost 4 bases and J 5 bases, leaving 18 bases between the germline ends. The CDR3 extends over 15 amino acids. CDR3 bases: TGTGCCAGCAGCTGGATCGAGGGCCCGGGCGACGAGCAGTACTTC. This gives the protein CASSWIEGPGDEQYF. The whole variable domain, remainder taken from reference TRBV7-2 and TRBJ2-7, is GAGVSQSPSNKVTEKGKDVELRCDPISGHTALYWYRQSLGQGLEFLIYFQGNSAPDKSGLPSDRFSAERTGGSVSTLTIQRTQQEDSAVYLCASSWIEGPGDEQYFGPGTRLTVT.

This clone appeared a single time. The rearrangement links TRBV5-3 to TRBJ2-2; a possible D gene is TRBD2 (6 bases). TRBV5-3 is an ORF, with its function uncertain. The CDR3 is made up of 18 amino acids. Trimming cost V 1 base and J 5 bases, with 21 bases left between them. The CDR3 coding sequence is TGTGCCAGAAGCTTGTGTTTTCCATCCGGGAGTCATACCGGGGAGCTGTTTTTT. This encodes CARSLCFPSGSHTGELFF.

The genes are TRBV5-1 and TRBJ2-5, with D possibly being TRBD2 (7 bases). The CDR3 runs 14 residues. V was clipped by 4 bases and J by 9 bases, with 19 bases between them. Germline V gene sequence: CDR1 SGHRS, CDR2 YFSETQ. The CDR3 sequence is CASSGGGTDSAQYF. CDR3 nucleotide sequence: TGCGCCAGCAGCGGGGGGGGCACCGATTCAGCCCAGTACTTC.

This sequence joins TRBV9 and TRBJ1-3, with D unclear. Germline loops: CDR1 SGDLS, CDR2 YYNGEE. Trimming took 4 bases from V and 3 from J, leaving 17 bases between them. The CDR3 has 16 residues. The CDR3: CASSPRFLGGGNTIYF. Written as DNA, the CDR3 is TGTGCCAGCAGCCCTCGTTTCTTGGGAGGTGGAAACACCATATATTTT. The whole variable domain, filled in from reference TRBV9 and TRBJ1-3, reads DSGVTQTPKHLITATGQRVTLRCSPRSGDLSVYWYQQSLDQGLQFLIQYYNGEERAKGNILERFSAQQFPDLHSELNLSSLELGDSALYFCASSPRFLGGGNTIYFGEGSWLTVV.

The chain has TRBV7-9 and TRBJ1-4; no definite D call. The CDR3 is made up of 14 amino acids. The germline V and J ends were trimmed by 2 bases and 5 bases, with 9 bases remaining between them. The germline CDR1 and CDR2 sequences are SEHNR and FQNEAQ (reference sequence). CDR3 loop: CASSLSLSNEKLFF. The CDR3 bases are TGTGCCAGCAGCTTATCCCTTAGCAATGAAAAACTGTTTTTT.

The rearrangement joins TRBV7-2 to TRBJ1-2, with a possible D match to TRBD1 (5 bases). The V end lost 3 bases, the J end lost 3 bases, and 17 bases lay between the germline ends. Germline values: CDR1 SGHTA, CDR2 FQGNSA. The CDR3 is made up of 16 amino acids. CDR3 sequence (DNA): TGTGCCAGCAGCTTCCAGCAGGGCTTAACTGACTATGGCTACACCTTC. Protein product: CASSFQQGLTDYGYTF.

V and J are TRBV9 and TRBJ2-7; unclear D gene. Germline-derived CDR1 and CDR2 are SGDLS and YYNGEE. The CDR3 sequence is 15 residues long. V lost 2 bases and J lost 0, with 12 bases in between. The CDR3 sequence: CASSVAGASSYEQYF. The CDR3 DNA reads TGTGCCAGCAGCGTGGCCGGAGCGAGCTCCTACGAGCAGTACTTC.

This chain connects TRBV6-5 to TRBJ1-5; no clear D. V was clipped by 0 bases and J by 3 bases, with 6 bases between them. The V gene's germline CDR1 is MNHEY and CDR2 SVGAGI. The CDR3 runs 14 residues. In DNA, the CDR3 is TGTGCCAGCAGTTACTCTGTAGTCAATCAGCCCCAGCATTTT. Protein: CASSYSVVNQPQHF.

The V gene is TRBV3-1 (or the pseudogene TRBV3-2), the J gene TRBJ1-1; no reliable D call. CDR1 is LGHDT and CDR2 is YNNKEL in the germline V gene (reference sequence). The CDR3 is 15 residues long. The ends were cut back, 3 bases at V and 1 base at J, with 12 bases in the middle. The CDR3 is CASSQATTGNTEAFF. CDR3 DNA sequence: TGTGCCAGCAGCCAGGCTACGACTGGGAACACTGAAGCTTTCTTT.

The gene calls are TRBV2 and TRBJ2-1, with TRBD2 matching over 8 bases. CDR3 size: 13 residues. Per germline, CDR1 SNHLY and CDR2 FYNNEI. V was clipped by 8 bases and J by 8 bases; unmatched bases: 8. In DNA, the CDR3 is TGTGCCAGCCTCAGCGGGAGAAAGGATGAGCAGTTCTTC. Translating gives CASLSGRKDEQFF.

The chain employs TRBV2 and TRBJ1-2; TRBD1 matches 8 bases. V shed 6 bases, J shed 3 bases, and the junction held 6 bases outside the gene matches. The CDR3 contains 14 residues. Germline V lookup: CDR1 SNHLY, CDR2 FYNNEI. The CDR3 bases are TGTGCCAGCAGGGAGACAGGGGCTGACTATGGCTACACCTTC. Protein sequence: CASRETGADYGYTF.

The chain recombines TRBV7-8 with TRBJ1-5, with D perhaps matching TRBD1 (5 bases). CDR3 length: 16 amino acids. The V gene lost 0 bases and the J gene lost 2 bases, with 11 bases spanning the gap. Germline V gene data show CDR1 as SGHVS and CDR2 as FQNEAQ. The CDR3 sequence is CASSLAPRGGNQPQHF. The CDR3 region has the DNA TGTGCCAGCAGCTTAGCGCCCCGGGGGGGCAATCAGCCCCAGCATTTT.

The rearrangement joins TRBV1 to TRBJ2-5; TRBD2, as called in the table, went unchecked against the DNA. TRBV1 is a documented pseudogene. The CDR3 contains 17 residues. The CDR3 here is CTSSQDLRWLAEETQYF. CDR3 coding DNA: TGCACCAGCAGCCAAGATCTCAGGTGGCTAGCTGAAGAGACCCAGTACTTC.